This TCR beta chain was sequenced in a study of cytomegalovirus exposure and HLA in healthy donors. CDR1 is SNHLY, CDR2 FYNNEI, per germline. Trimming took off 6 bases at V and 7 bases at J, with 15 bases between the two ends. This CDR3 is 13 amino acids long. Overall study results and limits: A highly shared variant cluster was judged a likely technical artifact. Information on immune exposure was restricted to one variable (CMV serostatus). HLA alleles showed associations with roughly 17,000 TCR beta sequences in a later analysis, at a 0.05 false discovery rate.

Vbeta (60) and Jbeta (13) primers were used in the PCR. Some clones are missing from TCRdb's copy, which holds only in-frame ones; the method was immunoSEQ multiplex PCR. The table has 120,000 to 150,000 clones, roughly 80% seen once; the top ten hold around 3.4%. Each donor was healthy, and each was a bone marrow donor. As to this clone: Its antigen is not identified.

This clonotype was sampled from a middle-aged man in good health and CMV-seronegative. The genes are TRBV2 and TRBJ1-2; no definite D call. Sequenced: PBMCs. The CDR3 DNA sequence: TGTGCCAGCAGGGAGCGCGAGATTCGTGGCTACACCTTC. Residues: CASREREIRGYTF.